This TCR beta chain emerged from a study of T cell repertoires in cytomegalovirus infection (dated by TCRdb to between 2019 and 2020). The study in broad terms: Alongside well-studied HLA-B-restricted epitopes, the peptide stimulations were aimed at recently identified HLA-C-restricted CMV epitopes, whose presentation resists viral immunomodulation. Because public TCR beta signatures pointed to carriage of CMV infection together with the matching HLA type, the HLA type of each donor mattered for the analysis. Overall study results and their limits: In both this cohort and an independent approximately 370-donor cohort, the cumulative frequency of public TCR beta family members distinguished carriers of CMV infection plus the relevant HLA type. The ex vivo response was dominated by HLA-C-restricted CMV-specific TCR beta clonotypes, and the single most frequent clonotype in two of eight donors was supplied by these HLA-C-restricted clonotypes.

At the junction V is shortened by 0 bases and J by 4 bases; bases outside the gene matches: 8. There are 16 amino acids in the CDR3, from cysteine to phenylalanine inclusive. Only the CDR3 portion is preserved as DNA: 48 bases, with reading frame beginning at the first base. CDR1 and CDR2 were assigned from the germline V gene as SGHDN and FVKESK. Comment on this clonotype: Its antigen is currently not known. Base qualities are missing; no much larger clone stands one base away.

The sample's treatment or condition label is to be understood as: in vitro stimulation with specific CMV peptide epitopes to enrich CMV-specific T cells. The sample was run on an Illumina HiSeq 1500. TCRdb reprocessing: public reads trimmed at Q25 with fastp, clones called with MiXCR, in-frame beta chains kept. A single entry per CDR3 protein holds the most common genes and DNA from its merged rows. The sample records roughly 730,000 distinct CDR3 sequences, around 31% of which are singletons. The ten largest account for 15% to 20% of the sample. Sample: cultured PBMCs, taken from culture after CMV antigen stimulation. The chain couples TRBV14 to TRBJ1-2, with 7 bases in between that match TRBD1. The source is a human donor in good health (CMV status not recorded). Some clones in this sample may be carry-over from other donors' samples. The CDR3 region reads CASSQERTGRLYGYTF. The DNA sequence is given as TGTGCCAGCAGCCAAGAGCGGACAGGCCGTCTCTATGGCTACACCTTC.